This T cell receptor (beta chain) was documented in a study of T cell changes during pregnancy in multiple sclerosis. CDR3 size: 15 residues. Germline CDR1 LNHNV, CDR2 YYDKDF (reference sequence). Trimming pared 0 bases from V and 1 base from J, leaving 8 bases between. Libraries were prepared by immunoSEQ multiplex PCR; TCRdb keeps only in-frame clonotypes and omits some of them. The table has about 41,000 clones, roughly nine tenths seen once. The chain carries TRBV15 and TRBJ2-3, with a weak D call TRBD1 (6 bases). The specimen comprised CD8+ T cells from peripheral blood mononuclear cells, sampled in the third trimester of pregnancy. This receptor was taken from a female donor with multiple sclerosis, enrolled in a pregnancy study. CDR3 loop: CATSREGAGTDTQYF. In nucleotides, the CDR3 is TGTGCCACCAGCAGAGAGGGGGCCGGCACAGATACGCAGTATTTT.